This TCR beta chain was retrieved from a study of patients and donors after allogeneic stem cell transplantation. Using its own MiXCR run on the RT-PCR reads, TCRdb lists one record per CDR3 protein. The sample includes some 90,000 distinct CDR3 sequences, around 46% of them seen just once. V lost 7 bases and J 11 bases, leaving 14 bases between the germline ends. The CDR3 is 11 residues long. Germline CDR1 LGHDT, CDR2 YNNKEL (reference sequence). The sample holds one count of this clonotype. The sample consisted of blood, either unsorted or a sorted T cell fraction (not recorded which). The V and J genes are TRBV3-1 and TRBJ1-1; D is undetermined. This sequence originates from a human donor who was either an allogeneic HSCT recipient or a stem cell or donor lymphocyte infusion donor (not recorded which). It is not recorded whose cells these are; they may come from a transplant donor. For the CDR3, the DNA is TGTGCCAGCACCAACGGCCTGGAGGCTTTCTTT. The encoded protein is CASTNGLEAFF.